The clone carrying this T cell receptor (beta chain) has at least ten counts. As yet, its antigen is unknown. TCRdb recomputed calls from the multiplex PCR reads with MiXCR, one row per CDR3 protein. The sample lists around 170,000 distinct CDR3 sequences, roughly a third occurring once. The data are from a study of breast tumors, draining lymph nodes, adjacent tissues. Study conclusions and caveats: Compared with basal-like, luminal-like tumors shared significantly more repertoire with nontumor tissue.

Samples came from axillary lymph nodes draining the breast cancer. The sequenced sample was axillary lymph node tissue. This sequence was found in a female donor with breast cancer. Some clones in this sample may be carry-over from other donors' samples.

The CDR3 nucleotides are TGTGCCAGCAGCTTAGGGCGGGGAGGAAGAAATGAGCAGTTCTTC. Its protein product is CASSLGRGGRNEQFF. The chain joins TRBV7-8 to TRBJ2-1; perhaps TRBD2 as D (6 bases). V was trimmed by 1 base and J by 7 bases, leaving 14 bases between them. The CDR3 has 15 amino acids. Germline loops: CDR1 SGHVS, CDR2 FQNEAQ.